These 18 T cell receptor beta chains were all obtained from the same sample, sequenced in a study of blood T cell dynamics during melanoma immunotherapy. Some clones are missing from TCRdb's copy, which holds only in-frame ones; the method was immunoSEQ multiplex PCR. Of roughly 15,000 clones listed, 87% are singletons. Indicated time point: week 3, after first cycle of checkpoint inhibitor. Sequencing was performed on blood, taken from a patient treated with checkpoint blockade. The receptors stem from a human donor with melanoma.

The rearrangement links TRBV2 to TRBJ1-5; unclear D gene. From germline, CDR1 is SNHLY and CDR2 FYNNEI. The CDR3 has 15 residues. The V end lost 3 bases, the J end lost 0 bases, and 9 bases lay between the germline ends. CDR3 residues: CASSDQGNSNQPQHF. The CDR3 nucleotides read TGTGCCAGCAGTGACCAAGGAAATAGCAATCAGCCCCAGCATTTT.

The V and J genes are TRBV7-8 and TRBJ2-5, with a possible D match to TRBD2 (5 bases). The assigned J gene may be wrong: the sequence end matches TRBJ2-7 better. CDR3 length: 13 residues. Germline V gene lookup returns CDR1 SGHVS and CDR2 FQNEAQ. CDR3 loop: CASSSPLGYEQYF. CDR3 coding DNA: TGTGCCAGCAGCTCGCCACTAGGCTACGAGCAGTACTTC.

V is TRBV4-2 and J is TRBJ2-5; possible D gene TRBD2, 7 bases. Germline loops: CDR1 LGHNA, CDR2 YNFKEQ. V was cut by 2 bases and J by 7 bases, with 23 bases left in between. CDR3 size: 17 residues. The CDR3 coding sequence is TGTGCCAGCAGCCAAACCCCTCTAGGAGGGGGGGGTGCGACCCAGTACTTC. Amino acid sequence: CASSQTPLGGGGATQYF.

The J gene is TRBJ1-1, the V gene TRBV7-8; D is undetermined. This CDR3 region has 13 residues. The germline V gene has CDR1 SGHVS and CDR2 FQNEAQ. V was pared by 3 bases and J by 6 bases, with 11 bases between. In nucleotides, the CDR3 is TGTGCCAGCAGCTTCGTCGGTGGCGCTGAAGCTTTCTTT. This codes for CASSFVGGAEAFF.

This clone appeared a single time. V usage is TRBV7-2 and J usage is TRBJ2-1, with D unresolved. Trimming took off 2 bases at V and 2 bases at J, with 10 bases between the two ends. The CDR3 runs to 15 residues. The germline CDR1 and CDR2 sequences are SGHTA and FQGNSA. The CDR3 is CASSLKVSPYNEQFF. CDR3 nucleotides: TGTGCCAGCAGCTTAAAAGTGAGTCCCTACAATGAGCAGTTCTTC.

Written as DNA, the CDR3 is TGTGCCAGCAGTCCGGACGCATCCAGCGAAGCTTTCTTT. This translates into CASSPDASSEAFF. J is TRBJ1-1 and V is TRBV7-3; D remains ambiguous. Germline loops: CDR1 SGHTA, CDR2 FQGTGA. V shed 6 bases and J shed 8 bases, with 16 bases lying between them. The CDR3 runs 13 residues.

The J gene is TRBJ2-3, the V gene TRBV28; 15 bases match TRBD2. V was clipped by 2 bases and J by 2 bases; unmatched bases: 5. The germline V gene encodes CDR1 MDHEN and CDR2 SYDVKM. The CDR3 runs to 18 residues. CDR3 DNA sequence: TGTGCCAGCAGTTTACCTGGACTAGCGGGAGGGAACACAGATACGCAGTATTTT. Protein: CASSLPGLAGGNTDTQYF.

The chain links TRBV19 to TRBJ2-4; TRBD2 agrees at 11 bases. Unmatched junction bases numbered 4, after V lost 5 bases and J lost 7 bases. This CDR3 comprises 14 residues. The germline V gene has CDR1 LNHDA and CDR2 SQIVND (reference sequence). CDR3 in DNA: TGTGCCAGTAGTCCTAGCGGGAGGTGGAACATTCAGTACTTC. Translation gives CASSPSGRWNIQYF.

V and J are TRBV18 and TRBJ2-1, with 8 nucleotides matching TRBD2. This CDR3 contains 15 residues. V lost 1 base and J lost 7; bases outside the gene matches: 6. Germline loops: CDR1 KGHSH, CDR2 LQKENI. The CDR3 protein is CASSPQAGDQNEQFF. CDR3 coding DNA: TGTGCCAGCTCACCACAAGCGGGAGATCAAAATGAGCAGTTCTTC.

The chain combines TRBV5-6 with TRBJ1-5; 10 nucleotides match TRBD1. Trimming at V came to 3 bases and at J to 5 bases, leaving 5 bases not matched to a gene. Germline V CDR1 and CDR2: SGHDT, YYEEEE. This CDR3 is 15 amino acids long. The CDR3 DNA reads TGTGCCAGCAGCTCCGCCGGGACAGGGGATCAGCCCCAGCATTTT. It codes for CASSSAGTGDQPQHF. The entire variable domain, with the rest obtained from reference TRBV5-6 and TRBJ1-5, is as follows: DAGVTQSPTHLIKTRGQQVTLRCSPKSGHDTVSWYQQALGQGPQFIFQYYEEEERQRGNFPDRFSGHQFPNYSSELNVNALLLGDSALYLCASSSAGTGDQPQHFGDGTRLSIL.

The V call is TRBV5-1, the J call TRBJ2-1; no reliable D call. This CDR3 contains 15 residues. Per germline, CDR1 SGHRS and CDR2 YFSETQ. Trimming shortened V by 0 bases and J by 7 bases, and 14 bases separated the two germline ends. The CDR3 nucleotides read TGCGCCAGCAGCTTGGTACCATCCTCTGGGAATGAGCAGTTCTTC. Translating gives CASSLVPSSGNEQFF. The whole variable domain, remainder taken from reference TRBV5-1 and TRBJ2-1, is KAGVTQTPRYLIKTRGQQVTLSCSPISGHRSVSWYQQTPGQGLQFLFEYFSETQRNKGNFPGRFSGRQFSNSRSEMNVSTLELGDSALYLCASSLVPSSGNEQFFGPGTRLTVL.

The chain couples TRBV28 to TRBJ2-7; D assignment may be TRBD1 or TRBD2 (6 bases each). The CDR3 totals 14 residues. Germline-derived CDR1 and CDR2 are MDHEN and SYDVKM. The V gene lost 5 bases and the J gene lost 7 bases, with 18 bases spanning the gap. The CDR3 protein is CASSPGLPRGEQYF. Here the CDR3 DNA reads TGTGCCAGCAGTCCCGGACTACCTAGGGGGGAGCAGTACTTC.

This chain joins TRBV27 and TRBJ2-6; unclear D gene. Germline V gene lookup returns CDR1 MNHEY and CDR2 SMNVEV (reference sequence). V was clipped by 11 bases and J by 2 bases, with 10 bases between them. The length of the CDR3 is 13 residues. The CDR3 protein is CAGLVPGANVLTF. The CDR3 region has the DNA TGTGCCGGGTTAGTCCCTGGGGCCAACGTCCTGACTTTC.

This clone has only a few counts. This chain connects TRBV7-3 to TRBJ2-3, with D maybe TRBD2 (6 bases). The germline V gene has CDR1 SGHTA and CDR2 FQGTGA. The ends were cut back, 5 bases at V and 0 bases at J, with 12 bases in the middle. This CDR3 has 15 amino acids. The CDR3 is CASSPSGTSTDTQYF. The CDR3 DNA reads as TGTGCCAGCAGCCCATCCGGGACTAGCACAGATACGCAGTATTTT.

The chain employs TRBV6-5 and TRBJ2-1, with TRBD2 identical over 8 bases. Germline V gene data show CDR1 as MNHEY and CDR2 as SVGAGI. The CDR3 totals 16 residues. Unmatched junction bases numbered 6, after V lost 0 bases and J lost 5 bases. In nucleotides, the CDR3 is TGTGCCAGCAGTTACTCGAGCGGGAGATTCAACAATGAGCAGTTCTTC. It specifies CASSYSSGRFNNEQFF.

There are a few counts of this clone. This rearrangement joins TRBV28 to TRBJ1-5, with 7 bases identical to TRBD1. The germline V gene encodes CDR1 MDHEN and CDR2 SYDVKM. V was clipped by 6 bases and J by 0 bases; unmatched bases: 2. CDR3 length: 14 amino acids. The CDR3 region is CASRNRGSNQPQHF. DNA of the CDR3: TGTGCCAGCAGGAACAGGGGTAGCAATCAGCCCCAGCATTTT. The complete variable domain, with remaining parts taken from reference TRBV28 and TRBJ1-5, reads DVKVTQSSRYLVKRTGEKVFLECVQDMDHENMFWYRQDPGLGLRLIYFSYDVKMKEKGDIPEGYSVSREKKERFSLILESASTNQTSMYLCASRNRGSNQPQHFGDGTRLSIL.

The V call is TRBV5-4, the J call TRBJ2-3, with 8 nucleotides matching TRBD2. The CDR3 is 14 residues long. V lost 3 bases and J lost 5; bases outside the gene matches: 5. From germline, CDR1 is SGHNT and CDR2 YYREEE (reference sequence). CDR3 nucleotide sequence: TGTGCCAGCAGCTCGGGACTAGAAGTAGATACGCAGTATTTT. This gives the protein CASSSGLEVDTQYF. Variable domain in full (rest from reference TRBV5-4 and TRBJ2-3): ETGVTQSPTHLIKTRGQQVTLRCSSQSGHNTVSWYQQALGQGPQFIFQYYREEENGRGNFPPRFSGLQFPNYSSELNVNALELDDSALYLCASSSGLEVDTQYFGPGTRLTVL.

This sequence joins TRBV18 and TRBJ2-3; possible D gene TRBD2, 6 bases. Germline V gene data show CDR1 as KGHSH and CDR2 as LQKENI. The CDR3 is made up of 16 amino acids. The V end was cut by 6 bases, the J end by 0 bases, with 16 bases between. The CDR3 DNA reads TGTGCCAGCTCCCTCTCCGGGGGTAGCAGCACAGATACGCAGTATTTT. This encodes CASSLSGGSSTDTQYF.